A single sample is the source of the 15 T cell receptor beta chains below, sequenced in a study of response to subunit inactivated influenza vaccine. TCRdb processed the RT-PCR reads anew with MiXCR; each CDR3 protein has one entry. This sample has about 830,000 distinct CDR3 sequences, with around a sixth found just once. The sample consisted of PBMCs from blood, taken 5 days after vaccination. Receptors originate from a man in his forties or fifties who received an inactivated influenza vaccine.

Comment on this clonotype: Being one base from a much bigger clone, this may be a read error. This chain joins TRBV12-3 or TRBV12-4 and TRBJ2-4; no clear D gene. Trimming took 6 bases from V and 0 from J, leaving 15 bases between them. This CDR3 comprises 16 residues. The chain's CDR3 is CASRSQSSIAKNIQYF. The CDR3 bases are TGTGCCAGCAGATCACAGTCATCCATAGCCAAAAACATTCAGTACTTC.

The chain joins TRBV24-1 to TRBJ2-1, with 7 nucleotides matching TRBD2. CDR1 KGHDR and CDR2 SFDVKD come from the germline V gene. Losses at the gene ends were 1 base for V and 6 bases for J; bases not matched to a gene: 8. The CDR3 covers 16 residues. CDR3 sequence (DNA): TGTGCCACCAGTGATTTTGCGGGAGACTCGATCAATGAGCAGTTCTTC. Its translation: CATSDFAGDSINEQFF.

This sequence joins TRBV5-1 and TRBJ2-1, with TRBD2 identical over 14 bases. V gave up 3 bases and J gave up 3 bases; unmatched junction bases: 5. Germline loops: CDR1 SGHRS, CDR2 YFSETQ. CDR3 length: 17 residues. This CDR3 reads CASSSGLAGANYNEQFF. The DNA of the CDR3 is TGCGCCAGCAGCTCGGGACTAGCGGGGGCCAACTACAATGAGCAGTTCTTC.

This chain joins TRBV7-2 and TRBJ2-1; D is possibly TRBD2 (5 bases). The length of the CDR3 is 12 residues. Trimming removed 1 base at V and 13 bases at J, with 11 bases between. Germline loops: CDR1 SGHTA, CDR2 FQGNSA. The CDR3 loop is CASSLDFGVQFF. As DNA, the CDR3 is TGTGCCAGCAGCTTAGATTTCGGGGTACAGTTCTTC.

This rearrangement joins TRBV9 to TRBJ2-1, with TRBD2 matching 10 bases. The ends lost 0 bases at V and 5 bases at J; junction bases unmatched: 8. The CDR3 contains 17 residues. The germline CDR1 and CDR2 sequences are SGDLS and YYNGEE. CDR3 DNA: TGTGCCAGCAGCGTAGCTCTTAGTACTAGCGGGGACAATGAGCAGTTCTTC. Its protein is CASSVALSTSGDNEQFF.

The sample holds one count of this clonotype. This could be a read error, since a much larger clone is one nucleotide away. The chain links TRBV6-1 to TRBJ2-6; TRBD1 or TRBD2 may be the D gene (5 bases each). Germline CDR1 is MNHNS and CDR2 is SASEGT. CDR3 size: 17 residues. Trimming removed 7 bases from V and 3 bases from J, with 19 bases in between. DNA of the CDR3: TGTGCCAGCAAACGGGGCGAAGTCCGGGTTGGGGCCAACGTCCTGACTTTC. Protein: CASKRGEVRVGANVLTF.

This clonotype was seen repeatedly, ten times or more. The chain carries TRBV4-3 and TRBJ1-2; D is unresolved. The CDR3 sequence is 16 residues long. Trimming cost V 1 base and J 2 bases, with 14 bases left between them. Per germline, CDR1 LGHNA and CDR2 YSLEER. The CDR3 coding sequence is TGCGCCAGCAGCCAAGCCGTAGGAGGAGTGAACTATGGCTACACCTTC. Translating it yields CASSQAVGGVNYGYTF.

CDR3 coding DNA: TGCGCCAGCACCAAGCCGGGAATCACAGATACGCAGTATTTT. Amino acid sequence: CASTKPGITDTQYF. The chain recombines TRBV5-1 with TRBJ2-3, with D possibly matching TRBD2 (5 bases). V shed 6 bases and J shed 2 bases, with 13 bases lying between them. Germline lookup yields CDR1 SGHRS and CDR2 YFSETQ. The CDR3 extends over 14 amino acids.

This clonotype has only a few counts. The genes are TRBV7-8 and TRBJ2-1, with D perhaps TRBD1 (5 bases). Trimming stripped 1 base from V and 3 bases from J, with 10 bases between. This CDR3 is 15 amino acids long. CDR1 SGHVS and CDR2 FQNEAQ come from the germline V gene. As DNA, the CDR3 is TGTGCCAGCAGCTTAGTTGCAGGGCTCTACAATGAGCAGTTCTTC. The encoded protein is CASSLVAGLYNEQFF. The full variable domain, completed using reference TRBV7-8 and TRBJ2-1, is GAGVSQSPRYKVAKRGQDVALRCDPISGHVSLFWYQQALGQGPEFLTYFQNEAQLDKSGLPSDRFFAERPEGSVSTLKIQRTQQEDSAVYLCASSLVAGLYNEQFFGPGTRLTVL.

The chain has TRBV12-3 or TRBV12-4 and TRBJ2-2, with D tentatively TRBD1 or TRBD2 (5 bases each). Trimming took 3 bases from V and 0 from J, leaving 11 bases between them. The CDR3 is 16 residues long. This chain's CDR3 is CASSFFGGSNTGELFF. For the CDR3, the DNA is TGTGCCAGCAGTTTTTTTGGGGGTTCGAACACCGGGGAGCTGTTTTTT.

The chain joins TRBV7-9 to TRBJ2-3; the D gene is possibly TRBD1 (5 bases). This CDR3 region has 14 residues. Deletions cut 5 bases from V and 4 bases from J, with 13 bases between. The germline CDR1 and CDR2 sequences are SEHNR and FQNEAQ (reference sequence). The CDR3 nucleotides are TGTGCCAGCAGCCCTCCAGGGTCGGCAGATACGCAGTATTTT. Translating it yields CASSPPGSADTQYF.

The CDR3 nucleotides read TGTGCCAGCAGCCAACTAGGATCTAGCGGGGCCTACGAGCAGTACTTC. Its translation is CASSQLGSSGAYEQYF. The J gene is TRBJ2-7, the V gene TRBV4-2, with 9 bases matching TRBD2. Trimming cost V 2 bases and J 2 bases; bases outside gene matches: 7. There are 16 residues in the CDR3. CDR1 is LGHNA, CDR2 YNFKEQ, per germline.

This clonotype was seen only a few times. The J gene is TRBJ1-2, the V gene TRBV3-1, with TRBD1 matching over 7 bases. V shed 4 bases, J shed 13 bases, and the junction held 9 bases outside the gene matches. Germline CDR1 LGHDT, CDR2 YNNKEL (reference sequence). The CDR3 is made up of 12 amino acids. CDR3 loop: CASSPERGLLTF. The CDR3 region has the DNA TGTGCCAGCAGCCCCGAAAGGGGGCTGCTCACCTTC.

This clonotype showed up just a few times. The chain carries TRBV6-2 or TRBV6-3 and TRBJ2-1, with D hard to call. V was clipped by 4 bases and J by 1 base, with 8 bases between them. The CDR3 has 14 residues. Germline CDR1 reads MNHEY; CDR2 reads SVGEGT. The CDR3 region is CASSWGRSYNEQFF. The DNA for the CDR3 is TGTGCCAGCAGTTGGGGTAGATCCTACAATGAGCAGTTCTTC.

The J gene is TRBJ1-1, the V gene TRBV7-2, with 11 positions matching TRBD1. This CDR3 is built from 14 residues. Per germline, CDR1 SGHTA and CDR2 FQGNSA. The V gene end was trimmed by 5 bases and the J gene end by 10 bases; junction bases not matched to a gene: 9. The CDR3 sequence is CASSIGTGGGAAFF. CDR3 nucleotide sequence: TGTGCCAGCAGCATAGGGACAGGGGGAGGAGCAGCTTTCTTT.